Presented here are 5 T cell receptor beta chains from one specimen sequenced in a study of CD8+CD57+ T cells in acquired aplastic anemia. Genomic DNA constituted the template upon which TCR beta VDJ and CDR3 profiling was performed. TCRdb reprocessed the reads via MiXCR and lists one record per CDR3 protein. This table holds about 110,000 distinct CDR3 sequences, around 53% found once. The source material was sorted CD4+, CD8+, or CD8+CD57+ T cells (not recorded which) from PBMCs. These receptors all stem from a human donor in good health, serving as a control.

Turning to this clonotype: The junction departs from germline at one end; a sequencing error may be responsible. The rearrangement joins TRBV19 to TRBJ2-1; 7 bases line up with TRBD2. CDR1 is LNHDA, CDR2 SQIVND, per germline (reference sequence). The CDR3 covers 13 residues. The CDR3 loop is CASSRGDYNEQFF. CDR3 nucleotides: TGTGCCAGTAGTAGGGGGGACTACAATGAACAGTTCTTC.

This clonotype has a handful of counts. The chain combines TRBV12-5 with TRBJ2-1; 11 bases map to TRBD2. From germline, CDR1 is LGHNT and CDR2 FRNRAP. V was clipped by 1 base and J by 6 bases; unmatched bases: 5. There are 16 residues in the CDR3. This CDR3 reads CASGLDSGGAFNEQFF. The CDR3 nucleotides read TGTGCTAGTGGTTTGGATAGCGGGGGGGCCTTCAATGAGCAGTTCTTC.

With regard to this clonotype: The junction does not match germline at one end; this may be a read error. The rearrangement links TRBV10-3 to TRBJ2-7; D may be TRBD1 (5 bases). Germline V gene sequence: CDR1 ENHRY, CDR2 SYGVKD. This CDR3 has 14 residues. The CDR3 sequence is CAISEPDRAYGQYF. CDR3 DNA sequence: TGTGCCATCAGTGAACCAGACAGAGCCTACGGGCAGTACTTC.

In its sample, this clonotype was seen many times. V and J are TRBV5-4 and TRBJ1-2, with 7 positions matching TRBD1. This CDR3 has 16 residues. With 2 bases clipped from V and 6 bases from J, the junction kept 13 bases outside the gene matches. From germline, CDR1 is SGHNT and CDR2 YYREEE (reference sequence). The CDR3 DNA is TGTGCCAGCAGCTTCCCCGCGGAGGGGGCATGGAATGGCTACACCTTC. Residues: CASSFPAEGAWNGYTF.

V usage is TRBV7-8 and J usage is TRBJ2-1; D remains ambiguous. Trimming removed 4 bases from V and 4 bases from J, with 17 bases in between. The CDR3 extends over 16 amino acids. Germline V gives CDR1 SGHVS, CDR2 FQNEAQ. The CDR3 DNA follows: TGTGCCAGCAGCTCCCCCCAGCGTGAAGAATACAATGAGCAGTTCTTC. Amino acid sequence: CASSSPQREEYNEQFF.